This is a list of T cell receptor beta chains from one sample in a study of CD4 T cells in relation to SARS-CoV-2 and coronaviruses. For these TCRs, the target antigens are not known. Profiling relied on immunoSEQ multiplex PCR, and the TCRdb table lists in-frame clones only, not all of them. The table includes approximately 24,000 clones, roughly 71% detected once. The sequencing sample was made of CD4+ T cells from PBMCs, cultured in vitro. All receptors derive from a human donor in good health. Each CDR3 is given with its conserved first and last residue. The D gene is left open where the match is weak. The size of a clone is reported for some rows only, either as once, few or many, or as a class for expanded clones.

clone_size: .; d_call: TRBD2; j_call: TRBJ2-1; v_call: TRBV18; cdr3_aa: CASSPGTSYNEQFF; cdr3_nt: TGTGCCAGCTCACCAGGGACTAGCTACAATGAGCAGTTCTTC
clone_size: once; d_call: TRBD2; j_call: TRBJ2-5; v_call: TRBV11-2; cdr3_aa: CASSQRGGIQTQYF; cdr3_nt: TGTGCCAGCAGCCAGCGGGGGGGCATTCAGACCCAGTACTTC
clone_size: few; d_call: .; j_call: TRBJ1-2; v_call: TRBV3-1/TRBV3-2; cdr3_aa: CASSQETAYGYTF; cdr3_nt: TGTGCCAGCAGCCAAGAGACAGCTTATGGCTACACCTTC
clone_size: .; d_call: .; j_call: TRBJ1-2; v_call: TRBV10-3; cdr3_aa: CATHSGPGDYGYTF; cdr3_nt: TGTGCCACCCATTCCGGGCCGGGGGACTATGGCTACACCTTC
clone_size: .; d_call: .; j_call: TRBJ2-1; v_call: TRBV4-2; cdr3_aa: CASSQSRAGEQFF; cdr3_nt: TGTGCCAGCAGCCAATCCCGGGCTGGTGAGCAGTTCTTC
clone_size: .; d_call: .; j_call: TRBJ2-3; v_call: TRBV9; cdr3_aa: CASSVSPGANTDTQYF; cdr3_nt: TGTGCCAGCAGCGTAAGCCCCGGGGCAAACACAGATACGCAGTATTTT
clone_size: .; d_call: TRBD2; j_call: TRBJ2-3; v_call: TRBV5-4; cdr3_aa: CASSSLTGGTQYF; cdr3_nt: TGTGCCAGCAGTTCTCTAACGGGGGGTACGCAGTATTTT
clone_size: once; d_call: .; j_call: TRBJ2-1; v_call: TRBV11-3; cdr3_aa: CASSLGGGPYNEQFF; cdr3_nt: TGTGCCAGCAGCTTAGGGGGGGGCCCCTACAATGAGCAGTTCTTC
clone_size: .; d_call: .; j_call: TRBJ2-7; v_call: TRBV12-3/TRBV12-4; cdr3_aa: CASSFGYPYEQYF; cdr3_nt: TGTGCCAGCAGTTTTGGGTACCCCTACGAGCAGTACTTC
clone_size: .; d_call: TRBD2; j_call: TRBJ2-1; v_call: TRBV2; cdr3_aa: CASSPLAGVRYEQFF; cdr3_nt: TGTGCCAGCAGCCCACTAGCGGGAGTTAGGTATGAGCAGTTCTTC
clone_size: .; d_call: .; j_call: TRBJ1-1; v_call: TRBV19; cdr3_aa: CASSIPGRGNTEAFF; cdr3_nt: TGTGCCAGTAGTATTCCTGGGAGAGGGAACACTGAAGCTTTCTTT
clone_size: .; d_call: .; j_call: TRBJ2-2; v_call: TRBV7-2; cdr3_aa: CASSRGHRPTGELFF; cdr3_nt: TGTGCCAGCAGCAGGGGACACCGCCCCACCGGGGAGCTGTTTTTT
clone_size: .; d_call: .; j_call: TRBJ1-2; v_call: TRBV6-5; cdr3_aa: CASSYGLPSTNYGYTF; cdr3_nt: TGTGCCAGCAGTTACGGTCTGCCAAGTACTAACTATGGCTACACCTTC
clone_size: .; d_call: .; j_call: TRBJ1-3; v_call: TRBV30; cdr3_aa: CAWSQQTGNTIYF; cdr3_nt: TGTGCCTGGAGTCAACAAACTGGAAACACCATATATTTT
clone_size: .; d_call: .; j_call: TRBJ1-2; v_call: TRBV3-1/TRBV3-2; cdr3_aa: CASSGGGGAGGYTF; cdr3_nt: TGTGCCAGCAGCGGCGGTGGGGGGGCGGGTGGCTACACCTTC
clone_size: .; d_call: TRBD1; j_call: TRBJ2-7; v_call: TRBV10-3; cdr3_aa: CAISGGQYRYEQYF; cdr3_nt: TGTGCCATCAGTGGGGGACAGTACCGTTACGAGCAGTACTTC
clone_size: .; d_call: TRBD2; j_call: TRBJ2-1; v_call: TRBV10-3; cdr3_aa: CAITGGGDNEQFF; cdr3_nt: TGTGCCATCACGGGCGGGGGGGACAATGAGCAGTTCTTC
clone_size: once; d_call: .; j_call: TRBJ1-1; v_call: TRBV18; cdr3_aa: CASSPNGKDTEAFF; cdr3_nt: TGTGCCAGCTCACCTAATGGCAAAGACACTGAAGCTTTCTTT
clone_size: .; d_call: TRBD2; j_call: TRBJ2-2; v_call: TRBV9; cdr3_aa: CASSVREWGTTVSAGELFF; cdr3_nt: TGTGCCAGCAGCGTAAGGGAGTGGGGGACTACCGTTTCCGCTGGGGAGCTGTTTTTT
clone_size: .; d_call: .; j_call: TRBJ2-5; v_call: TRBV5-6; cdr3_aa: CASSLGGPWAQYF; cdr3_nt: TGTGCCAGCAGCTTGGGCGGGCCATGGGCCCAGTACTTC
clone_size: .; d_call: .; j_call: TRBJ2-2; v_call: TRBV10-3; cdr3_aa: CAITKNTGELFF; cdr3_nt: TGTGCCATCACGAAGAACACCGGGGAGCTGTTTTTT
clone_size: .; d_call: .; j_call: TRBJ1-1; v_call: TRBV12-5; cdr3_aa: CASGLAPKTERNTEAFF; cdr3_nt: TGTGCTAGTGGTTTGGCCCCTAAGACTGAACGGAACACTGAAGCTTTCTTT
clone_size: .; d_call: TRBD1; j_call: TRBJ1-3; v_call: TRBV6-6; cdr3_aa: CASNQGATAGNTIYF; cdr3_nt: TGTGCCAGCAATCAGGGGGCGACGGCGGGAAACACCATATATTTT
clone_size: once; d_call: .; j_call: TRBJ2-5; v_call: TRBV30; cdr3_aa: CAWSVSPRRAETQYF; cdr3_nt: TGTGCCTGGAGTGTAAGTCCACGAAGGGCCGAGACCCAGTACTTC
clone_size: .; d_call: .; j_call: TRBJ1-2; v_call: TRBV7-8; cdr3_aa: CASSLNWVGGGYTF; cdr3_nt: TGTGCCAGCAGCTTAAATTGGGTGGGTGGCGGCTACACCTTC
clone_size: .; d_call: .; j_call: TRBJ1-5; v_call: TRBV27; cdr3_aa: CASSPTWGNQPQHF; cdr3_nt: TGTGCCAGCAGCCCAACATGGGGCAATCAGCCCCAGCATTTT
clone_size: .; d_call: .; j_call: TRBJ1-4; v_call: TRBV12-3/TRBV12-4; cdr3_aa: CASSISGGEKLFF; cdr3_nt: TGTGCCAGCAGTATTAGTGGGGGTGAAAAACTGTTTTTT
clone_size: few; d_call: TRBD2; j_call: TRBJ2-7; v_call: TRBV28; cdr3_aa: CASSLRSGGAYEQYF; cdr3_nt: TGTGCCAGCAGTTTACGTAGCGGGGGGGCCTACGAGCAGTACTTC
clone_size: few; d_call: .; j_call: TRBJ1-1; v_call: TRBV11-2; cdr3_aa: CASSQRLTAFF; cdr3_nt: TGTGCCAGCAGTCAACGGCTCACGGCTTTCTTT
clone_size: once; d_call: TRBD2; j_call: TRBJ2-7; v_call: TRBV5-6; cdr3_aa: CASSFGGTSGYEQYF; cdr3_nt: TGTGCCAGCAGCTTCGGCGGGACTAGCGGCTACGAGCAGTACTTC
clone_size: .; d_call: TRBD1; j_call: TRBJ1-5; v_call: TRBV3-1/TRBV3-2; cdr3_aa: CANSQSTGASNQPQHF; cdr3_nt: TGTGCCAACAGCCAATCAACAGGGGCTTCCAATCAGCCCCAGCATTTT
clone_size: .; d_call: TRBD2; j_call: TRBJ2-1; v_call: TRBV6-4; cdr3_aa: CASKRAPWTSGYYNEQFF; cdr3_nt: TGTGCCAGCAAAAGGGCCCCCTGGACTAGCGGGTACTACAATGAGCAGTTCTTC